Included here is one T cell receptor beta chain sequence, with context. CDR3 length: 13 amino acids. CDR1 and CDR2 from the germline V gene are MNHEY and SVGAGI. Trimming took 8 bases from V and 7 from J; bases not matched to a gene: 2. The data originate from a study of blood T cell repertoires in COVID-19. Study-wide background: Specimens from acute and convalescent COVID-19 originated in the United States, Italy and Spain. PBMCs, B-cell-depleted T cells, or T cells provided the cDNA or gDNA that made up the material.

The authors' processing: For nucleated cells, counts were estimated from reference gene primer amplification. Measured with immunoSEQ multiplex PCR; TCRdb has only the in-frame clones, and not every one. V and J calls and clone size are those listed in that table; D and trimming were worked out from the DNA. The repertoire holds just under 150,000 clones, with about 80% as singletons. This receptor was taken from a human donor in a cohort sampled during active COVID-19. The rearrangement joins TRBV6-5 to TRBJ1-6; 10 bases are shared with TRBD1. Material for sequencing was peripheral blood. The CDR3 reads CASSGQGNSPLHF. CDR3 sequence (DNA): TGTGCCAGCTCGGGACAGGGGAATTCACCCCTCCACTTT.